These T cell receptor beta chains were read from a single sample in a study of radiation and T cells in renal cell carcinoma. The table came from immunoSEQ multiplex PCR; TCRdb's copy has only in-frame clones and leaves some out. The sample comprises fewer than 25,000 clones, roughly half of which are singletons, and 16% rests with the top ten. The sequences come from tumor tissue, collected from a patient whose treatment included radiotherapy and nephrectomy. The receptor source for this set is a woman between 50 and 59 years old with renal cell carcinoma. Each CDR3 is given with its conserved first and last residue. The D gene is left open where the match is weak. Not every row has a clone size; where given, it reads once, few, many or a size class.

CDR3	DNA	size	D	J	V
CASSLSAQNTGELFF	TGTGCCAGCAGCTTATCGGCCCAGAACACCGGGGAGCTGTTTTTT	NA	NA	TRBJ2-2	TRBV7-2
CASSLAGQGAPNYGYTF	TGTGCCAGCAGCTTAGCGGGACAGGGGGCCCCCAACTATGGCTACACCTTC	NA	TRBD1	TRBJ1-2	TRBV7-9
CASSQGAWGVRFF	TGTGCCAGCAGCCAAGGGGCGTGGGGCGTGCGGTTCTTC	NA	NA	TRBJ2-1	TRBV14
CASRKDSQNTEAFF	TGCGCCAGCAGAAAGGACAGCCAGAACACTGAAGCTTTCTTT	NA	NA	TRBJ1-1	TRBV5-1
CASSYHRTDTGELFF	TGTGCCAGCAGCTACCACAGGACTGACACCGGGGAGCTGTTTTTT	NA	NA	TRBJ2-2	TRBV7-9
CASTPVLEKLFF	TGTGCCAGCACCCCAGTGTTGGAAAAACTGTTTTTT	NA	NA	TRBJ1-4	TRBV6-5
CASSLDALYTDTQYF	TGTGCCAGCAGCTTGGACGCACTCTACACAGATACGCAGTATTTT	NA	NA	TRBJ2-3	TRBV5-4
CASNFWGGEQFF	TGTGCCAGCAACTTTTGGGGTGGTGAGCAGTTCTTC	many	NA	TRBJ2-1	TRBV2
CASSLAGQISSYEQYF	TGTGCCAGCAGCTTAGCCGGACAGATTAGCTCCTACGAGCAGTACTTC	once	NA	TRBJ2-7	TRBV7-9
CASSSGTAQETQYF	TGTGCCAGCAGCTCCGGGACAGCACAAGAGACCCAGTACTTC	NA	TRBD1	TRBJ2-5	TRBV13
CASSQDRADNTEAFF	TGCGCCAGCAGCCAAGACAGGGCGGATAACACTGAAGCTTTCTTT	NA	NA	TRBJ1-1	TRBV4-3
CAINPGTGDSPLHF	TGTGCCATCAACCCGGGGACAGGGGATTCACCCCTCCACTTT	few	TRBD1	TRBJ1-6	TRBV10-3
CASSIGETRAQPQHF	TGTGCCAGTAGTATAGGGGAGACGAGGGCTCAGCCCCAGCATTTT	NA	NA	TRBJ1-5	TRBV19
CASSISSNTEAFF	TGTGCCAGTAGTATCTCCAGTAACACTGAAGCTTTCTTT	many	NA	TRBJ1-1	TRBV19
CASSSRDRVYNEQFF	TGTGCCAGCAGCTCCCGGGACAGGGTTTACAATGAGCAGTTCTTC	NA	TRBD1	TRBJ2-1	TRBV5-4
CAWSVLRAETQYF	TGTGCCTGGAGTGTACTCAGGGCGGAGACCCAGTACTTC	NA	NA	TRBJ2-5	TRBV30
CASSVLYGYTF	TGTGCCAGCAGTGTTCTCTATGGCTACACCTTC	few	NA	TRBJ1-2	TRBV25-1
CASSQHSSGANVLTF	TGCGCCAGCAGTCAACACAGCTCTGGGGCCAACGTCCTGACTTTC	NA	NA	TRBJ2-6	TRBV4-1
CASSVARTGQTGELFF	TGTGCCAGCAGTGTCGCCCGGACAGGGCAAACCGGGGAGCTGTTTTTT	medium-sized	TRBD1	TRBJ2-2	TRBV2
CASSQGTGAGELFF	TGCGCCAGCAGCCAAGGGACAGGGGCCGGGGAGCTGTTTTTT	many	TRBD1	TRBJ2-2	TRBV4-3
CASSEFFGQPQHF	TGTGCCAGCAGTGAATTCTTCGGGCAGCCCCAGCATTTT	few	NA	TRBJ1-5	TRBV2
CASSLEGEATQYF	TGTGCCAGCAGCTTAGAGGGGGAAGCGACCCAGTACTTC	few	NA	TRBJ2-5	TRBV7-9
CASSVVAGVSGELFF	TGCGCCAGCAGTGTGGTAGCGGGGGTTTCCGGGGAGCTGTTTTTT	few	TRBD2	TRBJ2-2	TRBV10-2
CASNDPGLAGGPYEQYF	TGTGCCAGTAACGACCCGGGACTAGCGGGGGGCCCCTACGAGCAGTACTTC	NA	TRBD2	TRBJ2-7	TRBV19
CASRPRGQGSIGELFF	TGTGCCAGTCGACCTCGAGGACAGGGGTCTATCGGGGAGCTGTTTTTT	NA	TRBD1	TRBJ2-2	TRBV19
CASSQYGGRGYGYTF	TGCGCCAGCAGCCAGTACGGGGGCAGAGGCTATGGCTACACCTTC	NA	NA	TRBJ1-2	TRBV4-3
CASSLATGSYGYTF	TGTGCCAGCAGCTTGGCCACAGGGTCCTATGGCTACACCTTC	few	NA	TRBJ1-2	TRBV5-4
CASSLKRREKETQYF	TGTGCCAGCAGTTTAAAGCGGAGAGAAAAAGAGACCCAGTACTTC	NA	NA	TRBJ2-5	TRBV28
CASSYGQLGGEQFF	TGTGCCAGCAGCTACGGGCAACTGGGAGGTGAGCAGTTCTTC	NA	NA	TRBJ2-1	TRBV9
CASSYRGREDQPQHF	TGTGCCAGCAGTTACCGGGGCAGGGAGGATCAGCCCCAGCATTTT	few	NA	TRBJ1-5	TRBV6-6
CASSLSSGLEYNEQFF	TGTGCTAGCAGCTTAAGTTCGGGTTTGGAATACAATGAGCAGTTCTTC	NA	NA	TRBJ2-1	TRBV7-7
CASRYMTGGSTEAFF	TGTGCCAGCAGGTATATGACAGGGGGCTCGACTGAAGCTTTCTTT	NA	TRBD1	TRBJ1-1	TRBV6-1
CASSPGDRVYEQYF	TGTGCCAGCTCACCCGGGGACAGGGTCTACGAGCAGTACTTC	once	TRBD1	TRBJ2-7	TRBV18
CASSVGRGSTEAFF	TGTGCCAGCAGTGTGGGGAGGGGTTCTACTGAAGCTTTCTTT	NA	NA	TRBJ1-1	TRBV2
CASSPEGLSYNEQFF	TGTGCCAGCTCACCAGAGGGACTCTCCTACAATGAGCAGTTCTTC	few	NA	TRBJ2-1	TRBV18
CASSLASAGPSPLHF	TGTGCCAGCAGCTTAGCGTCAGCGGGTCCTTCACCCCTCCACTTT	few	NA	TRBJ1-6	TRBV7-9
CASSYETGGATDTQYF	TGTGCCAGCAGCTATGAAACCGGGGGGGCTACAGATACGCAGTATTTT	NA	TRBD2	TRBJ2-3	TRBV6-6
CASSPETNYGYTF	TGTGCCAGCTCACCCGAAACTAACTATGGCTACACCTTC	NA	NA	TRBJ1-2	TRBV18
CASSPLPDTYEQYF	TGTGCCAGCTCACCACTTCCGGATACCTACGAGCAGTACTTC	NA	NA	TRBJ2-7	TRBV18
CASSYTGEGYTF	TGTGCCAGCAGCTACACAGGGGAAGGCTACACCTTC	few	TRBD1	TRBJ1-2	TRBV7-9
CATRTAGASTDTQYF	TGTGCCACTCGGACCGCGGGGGCGAGCACAGATACGCAGTATTTT	NA	NA	TRBJ2-3	TRBV7-2